This T cell receptor beta chain was captured in a study of shared clonotypes between healthy human individuals. Sorted subsets were amplified in replicate PCRs using around 0.2 ug DNA, about 30,000 T cell genomes. This table comes from immunoSEQ multiplex PCR, and its TCRdb copy is limited to in-frame clones, with some not included. Counted here are 1,500,000 or so clones, around 98.5% occurring once; the ten biggest clones make up roughly 0.35%. General study findings and limits: Naive subsets usually exceeded memory subsets in estimated richness. Specimens sampled were limited to blood, with tissue repertoires likely differing. Represented diversity, genetic and exposure-history alike, was limited by few donors.

Trimming left V 5 bases short and J 0 bases short, with 13 bases between. The germline V gene has CDR1 SGHTA and CDR2 FQGNSA. This CDR3 contains 15 residues. Remarks on this clone: Its antigen is currently unknown.

The sequence derives from a man aged 25-40 years in good health. The chain has TRBV7-2 and TRBJ1-1; possibly TRBD1 for D (6 bases). The material sequenced was naive CD4+ T cells sorted from blood. As to subset: CD45RA+ positively selected. The CDR3 nucleotides read TGTGCCAGCAGCCTACAGGGTACTATGAACACTGAAGCTTTCTTT. Translation: CASSLQGTMNTEAFF.